Described below is a single T cell receptor (beta chain) sequence and its context. The sample originates from a study of blood T cell repertoires in COVID-19. Overall study: Sites across the United States, Italy and Spain contributed samples from acute and convalescent COVID-19.

The length of the CDR3 is 14 residues. Germline V gene sequence: CDR1 SGDLS, CDR2 YYNGEE. Unmatched junction bases numbered 4, after V lost 0 bases and J lost 8 bases. Cohorts were based on clinical histories the participants reported. Authors' analysis steps: Reference gene primer amplification yielded estimated nucleated cell counts. Libraries were prepared by immunoSEQ multiplex PCR; TCRdb keeps only in-frame clonotypes and omits some of them. V and J calls and clone size come straight from that table; D and trimming were deduced from the DNA. Of approximately 400,000 clones listed, more than 70% are singletons.

The sequencing sample was made of PBMCs or T cells enriched from blood (not recorded which). This TCR was recovered from a young man who had recovered from COVID-19. The chain joins TRBV9 to TRBJ2-1; 8 positions agree with TRBD1. CDR3 sequence reads: CASSVASGGYEQFF. CDR3 coding DNA: TGTGCCAGCAGCGTAGCTTCAGGGGGCTATGAGCAGTTCTTC. Based on the CDR3 plus reference TRBV9 and TRBJ2-1, the full variable domain is DSGVTQTPKHLITATGQRVTLRCSPRSGDLSVYWYQQSLDQGLQFLIQYYNGEERAKGNILERFSAQQFPDLHSELNLSSLELGDSALYFCASSVASGGYEQFFGPGTRLTVL.